The rows below give T cell receptor beta chains drawn from one sample of a study of neurological immune-mediated disorders. TCRdb processed the 5' RACE reads anew with MiXCR; each CDR3 protein has one entry. The data hold 20,000 to 25,000 distinct CDR3 sequences, with 6.2% observed a single time. Sequencing was done on a sample of CD8+ T cells from blood. The receptors here all came from a man between 18 and 29 years old in good health. Each CDR3 is given with its conserved first and last residue. D genes are given only for firm matches. The size entry gives once, few or many counts, or a class when the clone is expanded.

D gene | clone size | J gene | V gene | CDR3 DNA | CDR3 protein
- | many | TRBJ2-5 | TRBV12-3/TRBV12-4 | TGTGCCAGCAGTCCTTTCGTGGGGCGTGAAGAGACCCAGTACTTC | CASSPFVGREETQYF
- | few | TRBJ1-1 | TRBV19 | TGTGCCAGTAGTATCTCCTGGGAGAGCACTGAAGCTTTCTTT | CASSISWESTEAFF
TRBD2 | many | TRBJ2-5 | TRBV20-1 | TGCAGTGCTAGAGATGTGGCTCCTAGCGGGGGGGAACCCCAAGAGACCCAGTACTTC | CSARDVAPSGGEPQETQYF
- | many | TRBJ2-7 | TRBV7-9 | TGTGCCAGCAGCTTGGCTGGTACCGTCTACGAGCAGTACTTC | CASSLAGTVYEQYF
- | many | TRBJ2-7 | TRBV3-1 | TGTGCCAGCAGCTCGGACACCCAATCCTACGAGCAGTACTTC | CASSSDTQSYEQYF
- | many | TRBJ2-7 | TRBV6-2/TRBV6-3 | TGTGCCAGCAGCCCGACAGTCTCCTACGAGCAGTACTTC | CASSPTVSYEQYF
TRBD2 | many | TRBJ2-1 | TRBV20-1 | TGCAGTGCCCTAGCGGTATCCTACAATGAGCAGTTCTTC | CSALAVSYNEQFF
- | many | TRBJ2-5 | TRBV14 | TGTGCCAGCAGCCTTGTTAGCCTACAAGAGACCCAGTACTTC | CASSLVSLQETQYF
- | many | TRBJ1-1 | TRBV7-9 | TGTGCCAGCAGCGTTTACAGTGAAGCTTTCTTT | CASSVYSEAFF
- | many | TRBJ1-1 | TRBV7-9 | TGTGCCAGCAGCTTAGTCCACTCGAGCGGCACTGAAGCTTTCTTT | CASSLVHSSGTEAFF
- | many | TRBJ1-2 | TRBV7-9 | TGTGCCAGCAGCTTAGCTGGGATGACAGTCCCTTCCAGGTTGGAGGGCTACACCTTC | CASSLAGMTVPSRLEGYTF
- | many | TRBJ2-7 | TRBV9 | TGTGCCAGCAGCGGAGCCAACAACAAGCAGTACTTC | CASSGANNKQYF
- | many | TRBJ1-1 | TRBV9 | TGTGCCAGCAGCGTCGGGGCCAACACTGAAGCTTTCTTT | CASSVGANTEAFF
- | many | TRBJ1-6 | TRBV7-2 | TGTGCCAGCAGCTCTTCAAGACCTGGCGGGAATTCACCCCTCCACTTT | CASSSSRPGGNSPLHF
TRBD1 | many | TRBJ1-3 | TRBV7-8 | TGTGCCAGCAGCCTGGACAGGGCAGGAAACACCATATATTTT | CASSLDRAGNTIYF
- | many | TRBJ2-6 | TRBV6-5 | TGTGCCAGCAGTCCGGACTTTGGGGCCAACGTCCTGACTTTC | CASSPDFGANVLTF
- | many | TRBJ2-5 | TRBV7-9 | TGTGCCAGCAGCTTAGAGCTAGTGGAATCGTTACAAGAGACCCAGTACTTC | CASSLELVESLQETQYF
- | many | TRBJ1-3 | TRBV29-1 | TGCAGCGTTGAAGATCTTCGGGAGGGGTCCTCTGGAAACACCATATATTTT | CSVEDLREGSSGNTIYF
TRBD1 | many | TRBJ2-3 | TRBV11-2 | TGTGCCAGCAGCTCTTGGACAGGGGAAGATACGCAGTATTTT | CASSSWTGEDTQYF